This T cell receptor (beta chain) was retrieved from a study of blood T cells in healthy people across ages. This clonotype was seen a handful of times. For the second PCR, which ran for roughly 7 to 11 cycles, a sample-barcoded 5' primer and a J-beta primer mix were used. TCRdb itself ran the 5' RACE reads through MiXCR, one entry per CDR3 protein. The sample has about 680,000 distinct CDR3 sequences; 49% are singletons. CDR1 and CDR2 from the germline V gene are SGHRS and YFSETQ. This CDR3 spans 16 amino acids. Unmatched junction bases numbered 10, after V lost 0 bases and J lost 8 bases. This chain uses TRBV5-1 with TRBJ2-1, with 8 bases lining up with TRBD2. The sequenced sample consisted of blood. The clonotype comes from a woman aged 60-75 years in good health. CDR3 nucleotide sequence: TGCGCCAGCAGCTTGGCCCCGGGACTAGAGGGCGATGAGCAGTTCTTC. As protein: CASSLAPGLEGDEQFF.